The text below deals with one T cell receptor beta chain. Sequencing was performed with immunoSEQ multiplex PCR; in TCRdb, only in-frame clones are kept and a portion is missing. The sample yields some 70,000 clones, over 75% seen once. Germline loops: CDR1 SGHNT, CDR2 YENEEA. The CDR3 runs to 14 residues. Trimming left V 5 bases short and J 2 bases short, with 9 bases between. The data stem from a study of blood T cell repertoires in COVID-19. Overall study: In each case, the material was cDNA or gDNA derived from T cells, B-cell-depleted T cells, or PBMCs.

The origin of this receptor is a man aged 40-49 years with COVID-19, enrolled during active disease. What was sequenced was peripheral blood. V is TRBV11-3 and J is TRBJ2-2, with TRBD1 as a possible D gene (6 bases). Here the CDR3 DNA reads TGTGCCAGCAGCAAGGGGGAAAACACCGGGGAGCTGTTTTTT. Translation gives CASSKGENTGELFF.